The subject of this entry is one T cell receptor beta chain. This specimen comes from a study of blood T cell repertoires in COVID-19. Study at large: The cDNA or gDNA used as material had been derived from T cells, B-cell-depleted T cells, or PBMCs.

Trimming pared 6 bases from V and 0 bases from J, leaving 13 bases between. CDR3 length equals 15 residues. CDR1 and CDR2 from the germline V gene are SGHAT and FQNNGV. Sequenced by immunoSEQ multiplex PCR; TCRdb stores in-frame clones only, minus some. This table holds about 180,000 clones, over 80% found once. J is TRBJ2-3 and V is TRBV11-2; tentatively, D is TRBD1 (5 bases). This receptor was taken from a woman aged 45 to 65 with acute or convalescent COVID-19. Sequencing was performed on peripheral blood. DNA of the CDR3: TGTGCCAGCAGTCCCCAGGGCGTTAGCACAGATACGCAGTATTTT. Protein: CASSPQGVSTDTQYF.